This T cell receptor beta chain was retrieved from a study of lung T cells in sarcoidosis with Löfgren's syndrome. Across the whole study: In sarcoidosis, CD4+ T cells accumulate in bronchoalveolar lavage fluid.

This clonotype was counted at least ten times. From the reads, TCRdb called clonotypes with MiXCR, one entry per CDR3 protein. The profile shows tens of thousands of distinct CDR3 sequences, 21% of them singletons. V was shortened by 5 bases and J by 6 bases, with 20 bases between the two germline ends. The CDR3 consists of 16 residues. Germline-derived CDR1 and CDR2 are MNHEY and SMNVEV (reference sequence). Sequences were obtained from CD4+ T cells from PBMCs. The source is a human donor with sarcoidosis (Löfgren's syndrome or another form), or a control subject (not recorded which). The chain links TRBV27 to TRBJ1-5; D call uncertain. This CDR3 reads CASSPSSAPVVQPQHF. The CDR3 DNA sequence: TGTGCCAGCAGTCCTTCCTCCGCCCCGGTTGTTCAGCCCCAGCATTTT.